Shown below are 2 T cell receptor beta chains from a single sample sequenced in a study of monozygotic twins with inflammatory bowel disease (dated by TCRdb to between 2018 and 2020). The receptor library was made with 5' RACE. Sequencing was performed on an Illumina HiSeq 2500. TCRdb reprocessed the reads and lists each CDR3 protein sequence as a single entry, with no DNA. The sample's own table lists 300,000 to 350,000 distinct CDR3 sequences. The ten largest clones represent approximately 2% of the sample. Source material: blood. The receptors originated from a human donor with ulcerative colitis or Crohn's disease, or a healthy co-twin of an affected twin (not recorded which).

CDR3 in amino acids: CAWSVLFLAGGSSYEQYF. The chain joins TRBV30 to TRBJ2-7; TCRdb gives TRBD2 as the D gene, but with no DNA this cannot be confirmed. CDR1 GTSNPN and CDR2 SVGIG come from the germline V gene (reference sequence). The CDR3 has 18 amino acids.

The rearrangement links TRBV20-1 to TRBJ2-1; TCRdb picks TRBD2, but there is no DNA to check that call. The germline V gene has CDR1 DFQATT and CDR2 SNEGSKA (reference sequence). This CDR3 has 15 amino acids. The CDR3 sequence: CSARVGTGPYNEQFF.